These 11 T cell receptor beta chains share one sample of origin, sequenced in a study of CD8 T cells in Susac syndrome. Reverse transcription of roughly 0.5 to 1 ug RNA was carried out with random hexamers. One entry per CDR3 protein results from TCRdb running MiXCR on the immunoSEQ multiplex PCR reads. The sample shows under 150,000 distinct CDR3 sequences, around 80% of them seen only once. Sequenced input: CD8+ T cells from PBMCs. These receptor sequences come from a human donor with multiple sclerosis.

The CDR3 loop reads CASSPTLAGAGETQYF. For the CDR3, the DNA is TGTGCCAGCAGCCCAACCTTAGCGGGAGCCGGGGAGACCCAGTACTTC. The chain links TRBV4-2 to TRBJ2-5; 9 nucleotides align to TRBD2. With V trimmed by 4 bases and J by 5 bases, 11 bases remained unmatched. The CDR3 covers 16 residues. Germline V lookup: CDR1 LGHNA, CDR2 YNFKEQ.

This clonotype appeared a single time. This rearrangement joins TRBV3-1 to TRBJ2-5; maybe TRBD2 (5 bases). The CDR3 is 14 amino acids. Germline V lookup: CDR1 LGHDT, CDR2 YNNKEL (reference sequence). Trimming removed 0 bases from V and 4 bases from J, with 9 bases in between. For the CDR3, the DNA is TGTGCCAGCAGCCAAGATATCGAGGGAGAGACCCAGTACTTC. Encoded protein: CASSQDIEGETQYF.

The chain uses TRBV6-4 and TRBJ2-2, with 7 bases matching TRBD2. Germline V gives CDR1 MRHNA, CDR2 SNTAGT. CDR3 size: 14 residues. V dropped 11 bases and J dropped 7; count of bases not matched to a gene: 13. DNA for the CDR3: TGTGCCGGCGGGACTAACCTTGGCGGCGGGGAGCTGTTTTTT. Its translation is CAGGTNLGGGELFF.

This chain joins TRBV19 and TRBJ1-2, with D perhaps matching TRBD1 (5 bases). Germline assignment: CDR1 LNHDA and CDR2 SQIVND (reference sequence). Trimming removed 11 bases at V and 2 bases at J, with 12 bases between. The length of the CDR3 is 12 residues. CDR3 loop: CARGQTNYGYTF. For the CDR3, the DNA is TGTGCCCGGGGCCAAACCAACTATGGCTACACCTTC.

This clonotype was detected once. The chain is built from TRBV24-1 and TRBJ2-3, with D maybe TRBD2 (5 bases). This CDR3 is 13 amino acids long. Per the germline V gene, CDR1 is KGHDR and CDR2 is SFDVKD. The V gene lost 9 bases and the J gene lost 1 base, with 10 bases spanning the gap. CDR3 in amino acids: CATSEGGTDTQYF. The CDR3 DNA reads TGTGCCACCTCAGAGGGAGGCACAGATACGCAGTATTTT.

The chain uses TRBV29-1 and TRBJ2-7; no clear D gene. CDR1 and CDR2 from the germline V gene are SQVTM and ANQGSEA. Trimming removed 4 bases from V and 2 bases from J, with 12 bases in between. The length of the CDR3 is 13 residues. The CDR3 bases are TGCAGCGTTGCAACAGACCTTACCTACGAGCAGTACTTC. It specifies CSVATDLTYEQYF.

J is TRBJ1-2 and V is TRBV5-6; 7 nucleotides align to TRBD1. The germline gives CDR1 SGHDT, CDR2 YYEEEE. The CDR3 totals 13 residues. The trim removed 4 bases at V and 6 bases at J, leaving 6 bases unmatched. The CDR3 loop reads CASSIGGGNGYTF. CDR3 nucleotide sequence: TGTGCCAGCAGCATAGGAGGGGGCAATGGCTACACCTTC. The whole variable domain, filled in from reference TRBV5-6 and TRBJ1-2, reads DAGVTQSPTHLIKTRGQQVTLRCSPKSGHDTVSWYQQALGQGPQFIFQYYEEEERQRGNFPDRFSGHQFPNYSSELNVNALLLGDSALYLCASSIGGGNGYTFGSGTRLTVV.

The V and J genes are TRBV13 and TRBJ2-7; possible D gene TRBD2, 5 bases. This CDR3 has 15 residues. CDR1 and CDR2 from the germline V gene are PRHDT and FYEKMQ (reference sequence). V lost 5 bases to trimming and J lost 4 bases, with 18 bases between them. The CDR3 nucleotides are TGTGCCAGCAGCCTTGGACTTCGTCTGGGGTACGAGCAGTACTTC. It codes for CASSLGLRLGYEQYF.

The chain recombines TRBV19 with TRBJ2-1; D might be TRBD2 (6 bases). CDR1 is LNHDA and CDR2 is SQIVND in the germline V gene (reference sequence). CDR3 size: 16 residues. Trimming removed 7 bases from V and 2 bases from J, with 18 bases in between. CDR3 in DNA: TGTGCCAGTACCGCCGGGGGAATTAGCCCCTACAATGAGCAGTTCTTC. Translated, it gives CASTAGGISPYNEQFF.

This chain joins TRBV2 and TRBJ1-1; perhaps TRBD1 as D (6 bases). The V gene's germline CDR1 is SNHLY and CDR2 FYNNEI. Trimming left V 8 bases short and J 6 bases short, with 28 bases between. CDR3 length: 17 amino acids. CDR3 in DNA: TGTGCCAGCGGGGGCGCTAACACAGGGAAATTAGGCCCTGAAGCTTTCTTT. It encodes CASGGANTGKLGPEAFF. The full variable domain, with the rest looked up from reference TRBV2 and TRBJ1-1, is EPEVTQTPSHQVTQMGQEVILRCVPISNHLYFYWYRQILGQKVEFLVSFYNNEISEKSEIFDDQFSVERPDGSNFTLKIRSTKLEDSAMYFCASGGANTGKLGPEAFFGQGTRLTVV.

The rearrangement joins TRBV27 to TRBJ1-1; TRBD1 is a possible D gene (5 bases). The CDR3 runs 13 residues. The germline V gene has CDR1 MNHEY and CDR2 SMNVEV (reference sequence). Trimming stripped 2 bases from V and 7 bases from J, with 11 bases between. The CDR3 sequence: CASSLTGVSEAFF. The DNA of the CDR3 is TGTGCCAGCAGTTTAACAGGCGTCAGTGAAGCTTTCTTT.